This is a list of T cell receptor beta chains from one sample in a study of T cell responses to AZD1222 COVID-19 vaccine. Assay: immunoSEQ multiplex PCR; the TCRdb copy retains only in-frame clones and omits some. Found here are about 110,000 clones, around 87% of them singletons; the top ten hold 2% to 3%. The material was peripheral blood, obtained on day 0 of AZD1222 vaccination. These receptors came from an adult in good health. Both conserved end residues are part of each CDR3. The order of the fields is J gene, D gene, V gene, CDR3 protein, CDR3 DNA. The D gene is left open where the match is weak.

TRBJ1-5,NA,TRBV19,CASSISVNQPQHF,TGTGCCAGTAGTATTTCAGTCAATCAGCCCCAGCATTTT
TRBJ1-5,NA,TRBV21-1,CASSNLGGGNQPQHF,TGTGCCAGCAGCAATCTGGGTGGGGGGAATCAGCCCCAGCATTTT
TRBJ1-5,NA,TRBV12-3/TRBV12-4,CASKWGGGQPQHF,TGTGCCAGTAAGTGGGGGGGCGGACAGCCCCAGCATTTT
TRBJ2-1,TRBD2,TRBV28,CASSSGEGNSYNEQFF,TGTGCCAGCAGCAGCGGGGAAGGGAACTCCTACAATGAGCAGTTCTTC
TRBJ2-5,NA,TRBV29-1,CSVEGLSGGVVETQYF,TGCAGCGTTGAAGGTTTAAGTGGGGGTGTCGTAGAGACCCAGTACTTC
TRBJ1-2,NA,TRBV27,CASSGQWWGYTF,TGTGCCAGCAGTGGTCAGTGGTGGGGCTACACCTTC
TRBJ2-1,NA,TRBV28,CASMGVAFNEQFF,TGTGCCAGCATGGGGGTAGCATTCAATGAGCAGTTCTTC
TRBJ2-7,NA,TRBV28,CASRNAGSSYEQYF,TGTGCCAGCAGGAATGCTGGCAGTTCCTACGAGCAGTACTTC
TRBJ1-2,TRBD1,TRBV9,CASSEGQDYGYTF,TGTGCCAGCAGCGAGGGACAGGACTATGGCTACACCTTC
TRBJ2-1,TRBD2,TRBV7-2,CASSSTGTSHAKYNEQFF,TGTGCCAGCAGCTCGACCGGGACTAGCCACGCCAAATACAATGAGCAGTTCTTC
TRBJ1-6,TRBD1,TRBV6-5,CASNTRDRGSPLHF,TGTGCCAGCAACACCCGGGACAGGGGTTCACCCCTCCACTTT
TRBJ2-7,TRBD1,TRBV5-1,CASQTGLSSYEQYF,TGCGCCAGTCAGACAGGGCTGAGCTCCTACGAGCAGTACTTC
TRBJ2-5,NA,TRBV19,CASSAQTRGGETQYF,TGTGCCAGTAGTGCCCAGACCCGTGGGGGAGAGACCCAGTACTTC
TRBJ1-5,NA,TRBV10-3,CAISEGTGQPQHF,TGTGCCATCAGTGAAGGGACGGGTCAGCCCCAGCATTTT
TRBJ1-1,NA,TRBV4-1,CASSQEWALMNTEAFF,TGCGCCAGCAGCCAAGAATGGGCACTTATGAACACTGAAGCTTTCTTT